These T cell receptor beta chains were read from a single sample in a study of T-cell memory formation after mild COVID-19. TCRdb fed the 5' RACE reads into MiXCR, producing one record per CDR3 protein. This sample has a few hundred thousand distinct CDR3 sequences, with under 25% found just once. The sample consisted of PBMCs or a T cell subset sorted from them (not recorded which). Every receptor here comes from an adult woman who had mild COVID-19 (a few samples of this study predate the infection). Cell type and time point are not known. Both conserved end residues are part of each CDR3. The D gene is left open where the match is weak. Rows may omit the clone size; those that give it use once, few, many or a size class.

d_call	v_call	clone_size	j_call	cdr3_aa	cdr3_nt
.	TRBV12-3/TRBV12-4	once	TRBJ1-1	CASTGLPPEAFF	TGTGCCAGCACCGGGCTGCCCCCCGAAGCTTTCTTT
.	TRBV19	.	TRBJ2-2	CASSAPGTLAGELFF	TGTGCCAGTAGTGCCCCGGGGACCTTGGCCGGGGAGCTGTTTTTT
.	TRBV5-1	many	TRBJ1-2	CASSLVGYTF	TGCGCCAGCAGCTTGGTTGGCTACACCTTC
.	TRBV9	few	TRBJ2-5	CASSVRGFEETQYF	TGTGCCAGCAGCGTAAGGGGATTTGAGGAGACCCAGTACTTC
.	TRBV5-1	many	TRBJ2-3	CASSLSPGAGDTQYF	TGCGCCAGCAGCTTGTCTCCAGGGGCTGGAGATACGCAGTATTTT
.	TRBV18	.	TRBJ1-1	CASSPTAQGNTEAFF	TGTGCCAGCTCACCTACAGCGCAGGGGAACACTGAAGCTTTCTTT
.	TRBV20-1	few	TRBJ2-2	CSARDPRGGTGELFF	TGCAGTGCTAGAGATCCCAGGGGGGGGACCGGGGAGCTGTTTTTT
.	TRBV29-1	few	TRBJ1-1	CSATGHLNTEAFF	TGCAGCGCCACCGGACACCTAAACACTGAAGCTTTCTTT
.	TRBV4-3	.	TRBJ2-3	CASSQEVAGDTQYF	TGCGCCAGCAGCCAAGAGGTGGCGGGGGATACGCAGTATTTT
.	TRBV2	.	TRBJ2-1	CASSERGRAYNEQFF	TGTGCCAGCAGTGAAAGGGGTCGCGCCTACAATGAGCAGTTCTTC
.	TRBV7-2	.	TRBJ2-2	CASSLVSGDTGELFF	TGTGCCAGCAGCTTGGTGTCCGGCGACACCGGGGAGCTGTTTTTT
.	TRBV12-3/TRBV12-4	.	TRBJ2-3	CASSFLLPPDTQYF	TGTGCCAGCAGTTTTTTGCTCCCGCCAGATACGCAGTATTTT
.	TRBV5-6	.	TRBJ2-3	CASSSPPEAQYF	TGTGCCAGCAGCTCCCCCCCGGAGGCGCAGTATTTT
.	TRBV20-1	.	TRBJ2-4	CSARDWGKLAKNIQYF	TGCAGTGCTAGAGATTGGGGAAAGCTAGCCAAAAACATTCAGTACTTC
.	TRBV19	.	TRBJ1-4	CASSRSEGTTNEKLFF	TGTGCCAGTAGCCGAAGTGAGGGGACAACTAATGAAAAACTGTTTTTT
TRBD1	TRBV5-1	few	TRBJ2-7	CASSLADRSYEQYF	TGCGCCAGCAGCTTGGCGGACAGGTCCTACGAGCAGTACTTC
.	TRBV20-1	.	TRBJ2-3	CSARVFLRGLTDTQYF	TGCAGTGCTAGAGTGTTCCTAAGAGGGCTTACAGATACGCAGTATTTT
.	TRBV27	few	TRBJ2-7	CASKERASYEQYF	TGTGCCAGCAAGGAAAGGGCCTCCTACGAGCAGTACTTC
.	TRBV5-1	few	TRBJ1-5	CASSLGPTGFNQPQHF	TGCGCCAGCAGCTTGGGACCGACGGGATTCAATCAGCCCCAGCATTTT
TRBD1	TRBV12-3/TRBV12-4	few	TRBJ1-3	CASSSTGFGGNTIYF	TGTGCCAGCAGTTCGACAGGGTTCGGTGGAAACACCATATATTTT
TRBD2	TRBV24-1	.	TRBJ2-2	CATSPRLAGRTGELFF	TGTGCCACCAGCCCCAGACTAGCGGGGCGCACCGGGGAGCTGTTTTTT
.	TRBV5-5	.	TRBJ2-3	CASSLLGRTRIPLTDTQYF	TGTGCCAGCAGCTTGCTTGGCAGGACCCGAATTCCACTCACAGATACGCAGTATTTT
TRBD2	TRBV6-5	.	TRBJ2-3	CASSRGGGGAVDTQYF	TGTGCCAGCAGCCGCGGTGGCGGGGGGGCCGTGGATACGCAGTATTTT
.	TRBV12-3/TRBV12-4	.	TRBJ2-1	CASSSGAGNEQFF	TGTGCCAGCAGTTCGGGTGCCGGCAATGAGCAGTTCTTC
.	TRBV6-2/TRBV6-3	.	TRBJ2-2	CASSSALGGRTGELFF	TGTGCCAGCAGTTCGGCTTTGGGGGGCAGGACCGGGGAGCTGTTTTTT
TRBD2	TRBV12-3/TRBV12-4	.	TRBJ2-7	CASSLTGLGSYEQYF	TGTGCCAGCAGTTTGACGGGACTAGGCTCCTACGAGCAGTACTTC
.	TRBV24-1	.	TRBJ2-1	CATSDSKVTSYNEQFF	TGTGCCACCAGTGATTCGAAGGTTACCTCCTACAATGAGCAGTTCTTC
.	TRBV29-1	once	TRBJ1-1	CSVIRVDTEAFF	TGCAGCGTGATAAGAGTTGACACTGAAGCTTTCTTT
.	TRBV7-6	.	TRBJ2-7	CASSAGTSFYEQYF	TGTGCCAGCAGCGCAGGGACAAGCTTCTACGAGCAGTACTTC
.	TRBV7-9	few	TRBJ2-7	CASSPPAGPSYEQYF	TGTGCCAGCAGCCCTCCTGCGGGGCCCTCCTACGAGCAGTACTTC
TRBD1	TRBV5-1	.	TRBJ1-2	CASSWDRDGYTF	TGCGCCAGCAGCTGGGACAGGGATGGCTACACCTTC
TRBD1	TRBV4-1	once	TRBJ2-1	CASSQGLQGARYNEQFF	TGCGCCAGCAGCCAAGGGTTGCAGGGGGCGAGATACAATGAGCAGTTCTTC
TRBD1	TRBV20-1	.	TRBJ2-3	CSPHRGRSTDTQYF	TGCAGTCCTCACAGGGGGCGAAGCACAGATACGCAGTATTTT
.	TRBV9	few	TRBJ2-3	CASSVARAFTDTQYF	TGTGCCAGCAGCGTGGCCAGGGCATTCACAGATACGCAGTATTTT
.	TRBV5-1	.	TRBJ2-5	CASSDYYQETQYF	TGCGCCAGCAGCGACTATTACCAAGAGACCCAGTACTTC
.	TRBV5-1	many	TRBJ1-4	CASSLGGTNEKLFF	TGCGCCAGCAGCTTGGGGGGTACTAATGAAAAACTGTTTTTT
.	TRBV12-3/TRBV12-4	few	TRBJ1-1	CASSFLSPEAFF	TGTGCCAGCAGTTTTCTCTCCCCTGAAGCTTTCTTT
.	TRBV15	few	TRBJ2-7	CATSGDPSGYEQYF	TGTGCCACCAGCGGGGACCCCTCGGGTTACGAGCAGTACTTC
TRBD2	TRBV14	once	TRBJ2-7	CASSLSGAGDEQYF	TGTGCCAGCAGCCTTAGCGGGGCTGGCGACGAGCAGTACTTC
.	TRBV29-1	few	TRBJ2-3	CSAGHTQGTDTQYF	TGCAGCGCCGGGCACACCCAGGGCACAGATACGCAGTATTTT
.	TRBV4-3	few	TRBJ2-2	CASSHQYNLGANTGELFF	TGCGCCAGCAGCCACCAGTACAACTTGGGGGCCAACACCGGGGAGCTGTTTTTT
.	TRBV5-5	.	TRBJ2-3	CASSSWEDTQYF	TGTGCCAGCAGCTCTTGGGAAGATACGCAGTATTTT
.	TRBV7-8	.	TRBJ1-1	CASSLGDRSEAFF	TGTGCCAGCAGCTTAGGTGATCGGTCTGAAGCTTTCTTT
.	TRBV7-2	.	TRBJ2-2	CASSSRGLSNTGELFF	TGTGCCAGCAGCTCCCGGGGACTTTCGAACACCGGGGAGCTGTTTTTT
.	TRBV27	.	TRBJ1-1	CASSFARTGKGPGSRPEAFF	TGTGCCAGCAGTTTTGCCCGGACGGGGAAGGGCCCTGGTTCGCGCCCTGAAGCTTTCTTT
.	TRBV7-8	.	TRBJ1-1	CASSAYMRAENTEAFF	TGTGCCAGCAGCGCATACATGAGGGCAGAGAACACTGAAGCTTTCTTT
.	TRBV5-1	.	TRBJ2-1	CASSLMMTYNEQFF	TGCGCCAGCAGCTTGATGATGACCTACAATGAGCAGTTCTTC
TRBD1	TRBV12-3/TRBV12-4	.	TRBJ1-2	CASSPAGGAGGYTF	TGTGCCAGCAGCCCCGCAGGGGGCGCGGGTGGCTACACCTTC
.	TRBV5-1	.	TRBJ1-1	CASDPSGEGAEAFF	TGCGCCAGCGACCCCTCTGGGGAGGGAGCGGAAGCTTTCTTT
.	TRBV13	.	TRBJ2-3	CASSPLDWKGDTTDTQYF	TGTGCCAGCAGCCCTCTAGACTGGAAAGGGGACACCACAGATACGCAGTATTTT
.	TRBV12-3/TRBV12-4	.	TRBJ2-7	CASSLGGYRDEQYF	TGTGCCAGCAGTTTAGGGGGGTATCGGGACGAGCAGTACTTC